These 15 T cell receptor beta chains originate from one sample sequenced in a study of T cell repertoires in cytomegalovirus infection. Antigen specificity for these receptors is unknown. TCRdb fed the reads into MiXCR, producing one record per CDR3 protein. Here the sample spans about 900,000 distinct CDR3 sequences, around 30% being singletons. The sample consisted of cultured CD8+ T cells from PBMCs, taken from culture after CMV antigen stimulation. The receptor source for this set is a human donor in good health (CMV status not recorded). Some clones in this sample may be carry-over from other donors' samples.

The genes are TRBV20-1 and TRBJ2-7, with D maybe TRBD2 (7 bases). CDR3 length: 16 residues. The germline V and J ends were trimmed by 0 bases and 0 bases, with 15 bases remaining between them. The germline V gene has CDR1 DFQATT and CDR2 SNEGSKA (reference sequence). Here the CDR3 DNA reads TGCAGTGCTAGAGATGTGGGGGGGGCATCCTCCTACGAGCAGTACTTC. It codes for CSARDVGGASSYEQYF.

This clonotype was seen repeatedly, ten times or more. The CDR3 reads CASSLDSYAGGIDTQYF. The CDR3 DNA reads as TGTGCCAGCAGCTTAGATTCGTATGCGGGGGGGATTGATACGCAGTATTTT. The J gene is TRBJ2-3, the V gene TRBV11-2; 9 nucleotides agree with TRBD2. V shed 0 bases, J shed 6 bases, and the junction held 10 bases outside the gene matches. From germline, CDR1 is SGHAT and CDR2 FQNNGV. CDR3 length: 17 amino acids. The full variable domain, in which reference TRBV11-2 and TRBJ2-3 provide the parts outside the CDR3, is EAGVAQSPRYKIIEKRQSVAFWCNPISGHATLYWYQQILGQGPKLLIQFQNNGVVDDSQLPKDRFSAERLKGVDSTLKIQPAKLEDSAVYLCASSLDSYAGGIDTQYFGPGTRLTVL.

The rearrangement joins TRBV19 to TRBJ1-2; D possibly corresponds to TRBD1 (6 bases). Germline CDR1 reads LNHDA; CDR2 reads SQIVND (reference sequence). The CDR3 is 16 residues long. Trimming took off 2 bases at V and 1 base at J, with 14 bases between the two ends. CDR3 nucleotide sequence: TGTGCCAGTAGTATAAATTTGGCAGGGGATAACTATGGCTACACCTTC. Translation: CASSINLAGDNYGYTF. Full variable domain (outside the CDR3, taken from reference TRBV19 and TRBJ1-2): DGGITQSPKYLFRKEGQNVTLSCEQNLNHDAMYWYRQDPGQGLRLIYYSQIVNDFQKGDIAEGYSVSREKKESFPLTVTSAQKNPTAFYLCASSINLAGDNYGYTFGSGTRLTVV.

V and J are TRBV7-6 and TRBJ1-1; possibly TRBD1 for D (5 bases). This CDR3 region has 12 residues. Germline V gene data show CDR1 as SGHVS and CDR2 as FNYEAQ. The V and J ends lost 7 bases and 7 bases respectively, with 13 bases between them. This CDR3 is CASIRGRGEAFF. The CDR3 bases are TGTGCCAGCATCAGAGGGAGGGGTGAAGCTTTCTTT. The entire variable domain, with the rest obtained from reference TRBV7-6 and TRBJ1-1, is as follows: GAGVSQSPRYKVTKRGQDVALRCDPISGHVSLYWYRQALGQGPEFLTYFNYEAQQDKSGLPNDRFSAERPEGSISTLTIQRTEQRDSAMYRCASIRGRGEAFFGQGTRLTVV.

To note about this clonotype: Relative to the germline gene, one junction end is altered; a read error may explain this. The chain carries TRBV7-6 and TRBJ2-1, with 7 bases aligning to TRBD2. The CDR3 is made up of 18 amino acids. CDR1 SGHVS and CDR2 FNYEAQ come from the germline V gene. The CDR3 nucleotides are TGTGCCAGCAGCTTAGGGGCCCAGCGGGGCGCAGGGTGGGATGAGCAGCTCTTC. Translated: CASSLGAQRGAGWDEQLF.

This clonotype was detected only a few times. J is TRBJ2-2 and V is TRBV6-1; 7 bases line up with TRBD2. V shed 4 bases and J 4 bases; nucleotides not matched to a gene: 3. The CDR3 sequence is 14 residues long. The germline CDR1 and CDR2 sequences are MNHNS and SASEGT. CDR3 protein: CASSGGEGTGELFF. CDR3 coding DNA: TGTGCCAGCAGTGGGGGGGAGGGCACCGGGGAGCTGTTTTTT.

In its sample, this clonotype is medium-sized. The V call is TRBV27, the J call TRBJ2-1; no definite D call. The germline CDR1 and CDR2 sequences are MNHEY and SMNVEV (reference sequence). The CDR3 is made up of 16 amino acids. Trimming stripped 2 bases from V and 8 bases from J, with 19 bases between. Written as DNA, the CDR3 is TGTGCCAGCAGTTTAAATCGGATCCCCGGCGTGGATGAGCAGTTCTTC. This encodes CASSLNRIPGVDEQFF.

This clonotype has a count of ten or more. CDR3 sequence reads: CASSYSGQGIVGELFF. CDR3 sequence (DNA): TGTGCCAGCAGTTACTCGGGACAGGGGATTGTCGGGGAGCTGTTTTTT. This chain uses TRBV6-2 or TRBV6-3 with TRBJ2-2; 10 bases agree with TRBD1. The CDR3 has 16 residues. Germline CDR1 reads MNHEY; CDR2 reads SVGEGT. V lost 0 bases, J lost 7 bases, and 5 bases stayed unmatched.

The gene calls are TRBV9 and TRBJ1-1; 7 bases line up with TRBD1. The germline gives CDR1 SGDLS, CDR2 YYNGEE. This CDR3 has 16 residues. Germline trimming cut 8 bases from V and 5 bases from J; bases unmatched to any gene: 18. CDR3 protein: CASSLGSGGGGTEAFF. The CDR3 region has the DNA TGTGCCAGTTCTCTCGGCTCAGGGGGAGGAGGGACTGAAGCTTTCTTT.

This clonotype was seen a few times. This chain uses TRBV12-3 or TRBV12-4 with TRBJ1-1; 10 nucleotides agree with TRBD1. The CDR3 sequence is 16 residues long. V lost 3 bases to trimming and J lost 1 base; unmatched junction nucleotides: 5. The CDR3 here is CASSFGDRGPNTEAFF. CDR3 sequence (DNA): TGTGCCAGCAGTTTTGGGGACAGGGGACCGAACACTGAAGCTTTCTTT.

V gene TRBV4-2 combines with J gene TRBJ2-2, with D perhaps matching TRBD1 (6 bases). V was clipped by 2 bases and J by 2 bases, with 12 bases between them. The CDR3 length is 16 residues. Germline-derived CDR1 and CDR2 are LGHNA and YNFKEQ. CDR3 protein: CASSQPPGQNTGELFF. For the CDR3, the DNA is TGTGCCAGCAGCCAACCCCCGGGACAAAACACCGGGGAGCTGTTTTTT.

V usage is TRBV4-1 and J usage is TRBJ1-2; 10 bases match TRBD1. This CDR3 is built from 15 residues. The germline gives CDR1 MGHRA, CDR2 YSYEKL. With V trimmed by 4 bases and J by 6 bases, 8 bases remained unmatched. As DNA, the CDR3 is TGCGCCAGCAGCCCCCGGGACAGGGGAGGTGATGGCTACACCTTC. Residues: CASSPRDRGGDGYTF.

J is TRBJ1-5 and V is TRBV27; a possible D gene is TRBD1 (6 bases). This CDR3 has 16 residues. Deletions cut 5 bases from V and 6 bases from J, with 20 bases between. CDR1 is MNHEY and CDR2 is SMNVEV in the germline V gene (reference sequence). The DNA for the CDR3 is TGTGCCAGCAGTCCCGGGATTCGGGGGCTGATTCAGCCCCAGCATTTT. Protein sequence: CASSPGIRGLIQPQHF.

V is TRBV7-6 and J is TRBJ2-1; no firm D call. This CDR3 is 15 amino acids long. Trimming left V 5 bases short and J 2 bases short, with 13 bases between. Germline V gene sequence: CDR1 SGHVS, CDR2 FNYEAQ. Here the CDR3 DNA reads TGTGCCAGCAGCGGAGATTGGGGTACCTACAATGAGCAGTTCTTC. Its protein is CASSGDWGTYNEQFF.

This clonotype was found many times. The chain is built from TRBV7-9 and TRBJ2-5, with D unclear. Trimming pared 5 bases from V and 5 bases from J, leaving 12 bases between. The CDR3 is made up of 13 amino acids. From germline, CDR1 is SEHNR and CDR2 FQNEAQ (reference sequence). CDR3 region: CASSPPVGETQYF. CDR3 DNA: TGTGCCAGCAGCCCCCCGGTCGGGGAGACCCAGTACTTC.